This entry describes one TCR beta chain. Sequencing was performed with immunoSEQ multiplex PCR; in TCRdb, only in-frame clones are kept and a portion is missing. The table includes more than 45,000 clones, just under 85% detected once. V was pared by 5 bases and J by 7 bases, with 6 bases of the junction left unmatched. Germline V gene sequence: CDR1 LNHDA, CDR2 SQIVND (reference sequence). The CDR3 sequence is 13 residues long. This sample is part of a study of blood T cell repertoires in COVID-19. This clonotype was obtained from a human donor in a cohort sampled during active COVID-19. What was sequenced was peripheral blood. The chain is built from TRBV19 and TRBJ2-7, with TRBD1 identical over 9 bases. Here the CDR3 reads CASSQKTGGEQYF. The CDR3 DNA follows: TGTGCCAGTAGTCAAAAGACAGGGGGTGAGCAGTACTTC.